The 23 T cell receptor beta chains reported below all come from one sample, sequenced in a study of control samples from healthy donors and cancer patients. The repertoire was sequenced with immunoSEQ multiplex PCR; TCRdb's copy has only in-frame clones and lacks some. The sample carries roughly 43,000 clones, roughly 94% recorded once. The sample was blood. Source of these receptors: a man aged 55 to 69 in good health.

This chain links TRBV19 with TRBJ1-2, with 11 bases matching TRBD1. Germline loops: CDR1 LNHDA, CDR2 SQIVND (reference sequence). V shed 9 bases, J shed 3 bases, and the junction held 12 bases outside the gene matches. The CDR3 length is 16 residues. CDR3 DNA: TGTGCCAGCTACCGAGGGGGACAGGGGGATGACTATGGCTACACCTTC. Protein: CASYRGGQGDDYGYTF.

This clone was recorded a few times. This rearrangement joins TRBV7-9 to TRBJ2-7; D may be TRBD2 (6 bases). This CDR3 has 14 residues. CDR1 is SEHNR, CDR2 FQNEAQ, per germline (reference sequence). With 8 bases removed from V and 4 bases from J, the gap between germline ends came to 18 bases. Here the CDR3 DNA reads TGTGCCAGCGGGGATCCAGGGAGGAATTACGAGCAGTACTTC. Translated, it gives CASGDPGRNYEQYF. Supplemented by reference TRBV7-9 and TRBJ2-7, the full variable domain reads DTGVSQNPRHKITKRGQNVTFRCDPISEHNRLYWYRQTLGQGPEFLTYFQNEAQLEKSRLLSDRFSAERPKGSFSTLEIQRTEQGDSAMYLCASGDPGRNYEQYFGPGTRLTVT.

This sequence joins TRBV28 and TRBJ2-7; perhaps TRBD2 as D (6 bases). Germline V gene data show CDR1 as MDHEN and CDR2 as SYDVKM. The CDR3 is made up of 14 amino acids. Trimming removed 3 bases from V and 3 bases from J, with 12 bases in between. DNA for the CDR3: TGTGCCAGCAGTTTGCTCGGGAGCCTCTACGAGCAGTACTTC. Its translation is CASSLLGSLYEQYF.

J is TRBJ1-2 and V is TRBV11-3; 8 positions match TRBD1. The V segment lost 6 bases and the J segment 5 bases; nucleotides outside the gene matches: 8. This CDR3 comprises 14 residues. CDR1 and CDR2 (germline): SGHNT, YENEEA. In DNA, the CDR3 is TGTGCCAGCAGTCCAGGGGGCGTGCAATATGGCTACACCTTC. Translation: CASSPGGVQYGYTF.

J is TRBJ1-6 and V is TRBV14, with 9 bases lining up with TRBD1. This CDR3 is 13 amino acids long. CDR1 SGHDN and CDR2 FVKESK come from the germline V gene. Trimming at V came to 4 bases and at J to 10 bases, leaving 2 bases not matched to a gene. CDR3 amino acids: CASSRTGASPLHF. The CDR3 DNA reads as TGTGCCAGCAGCCGGACAGGGGCATCACCCCTCCACTTT. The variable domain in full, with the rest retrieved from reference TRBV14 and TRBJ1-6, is EAGVTQFPSHSVIEKGQTVTLRCDPISGHDNLYWYRRVMGKEIKFLLHFVKESKQDESGMPNNRFLAERTGGTYSTLKVQPAELEDSGVYFCASSRTGASPLHFGNGTRLTVT.

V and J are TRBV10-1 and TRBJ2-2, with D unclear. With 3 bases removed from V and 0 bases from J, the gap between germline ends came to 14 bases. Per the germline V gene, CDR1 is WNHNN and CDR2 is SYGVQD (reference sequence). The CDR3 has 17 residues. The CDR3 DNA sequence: TGCGCCAGCAGTGACAGATCTAAGCCCCCGAACACCGGGGAGCTGTTTTTT. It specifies CASSDRSKPPNTGELFF.

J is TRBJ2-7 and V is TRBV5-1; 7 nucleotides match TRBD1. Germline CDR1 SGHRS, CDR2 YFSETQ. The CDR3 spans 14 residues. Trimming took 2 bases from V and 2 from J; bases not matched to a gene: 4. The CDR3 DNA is TGCGCCAGCAGCTTTTACCAGGGGGCCTACGAGCAGTACTTC. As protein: CASSFYQGAYEQYF.

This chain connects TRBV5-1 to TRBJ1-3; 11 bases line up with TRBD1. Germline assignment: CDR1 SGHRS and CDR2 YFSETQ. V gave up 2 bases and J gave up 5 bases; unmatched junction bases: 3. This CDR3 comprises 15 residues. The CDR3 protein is CASSFGTGGRNTIYF. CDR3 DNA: TGCGCCAGCAGCTTCGGGACAGGGGGGAGAAACACCATATATTTT.

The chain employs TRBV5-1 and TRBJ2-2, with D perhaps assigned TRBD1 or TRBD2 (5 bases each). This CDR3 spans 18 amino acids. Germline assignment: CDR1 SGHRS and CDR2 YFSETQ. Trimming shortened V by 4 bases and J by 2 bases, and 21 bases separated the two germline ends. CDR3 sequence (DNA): TGCGCCAGCAGCCCGGGGTTGGGGACGACACTTAACACCGGGGAGCTGTTTTTT. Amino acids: CASSPGLGTTLNTGELFF.

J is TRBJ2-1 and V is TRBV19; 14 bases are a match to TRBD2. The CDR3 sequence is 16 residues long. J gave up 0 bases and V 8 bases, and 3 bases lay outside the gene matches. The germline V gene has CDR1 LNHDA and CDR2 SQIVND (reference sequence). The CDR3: CASGTSGSHSYNEQFF. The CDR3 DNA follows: TGTGCCAGTGGGACTAGCGGGAGCCACTCCTACAATGAGCAGTTCTTC.

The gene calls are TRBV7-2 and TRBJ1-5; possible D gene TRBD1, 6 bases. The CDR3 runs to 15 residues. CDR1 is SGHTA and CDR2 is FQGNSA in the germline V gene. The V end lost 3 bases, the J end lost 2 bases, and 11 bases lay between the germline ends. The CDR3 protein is CASSFVQGGNQPQHF. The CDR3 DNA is TGTGCCAGCAGCTTCGTACAGGGTGGCAATCAGCCCCAGCATTTT.

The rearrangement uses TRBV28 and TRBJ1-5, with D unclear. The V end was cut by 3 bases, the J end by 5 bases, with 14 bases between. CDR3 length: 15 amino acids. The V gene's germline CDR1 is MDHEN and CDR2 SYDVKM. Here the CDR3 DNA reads TGTGCCAGCAGTTTGGGTGTCGGGCTTGATCAGCCCCAGCATTTT. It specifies CASSLGVGLDQPQHF.

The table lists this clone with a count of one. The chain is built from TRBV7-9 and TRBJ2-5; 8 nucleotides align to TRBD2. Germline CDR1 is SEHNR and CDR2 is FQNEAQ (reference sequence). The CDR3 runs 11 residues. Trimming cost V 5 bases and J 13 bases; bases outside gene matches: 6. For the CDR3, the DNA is TGTGCCAGCAGCCCGGGGGGGCCGCCGTACTTC. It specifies CASSPGGPPYF.

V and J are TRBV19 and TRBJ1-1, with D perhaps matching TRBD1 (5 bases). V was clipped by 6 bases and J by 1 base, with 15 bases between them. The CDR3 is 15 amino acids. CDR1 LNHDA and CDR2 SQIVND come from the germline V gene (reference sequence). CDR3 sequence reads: CASSRFRVENTEAFF. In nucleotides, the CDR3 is TGTGCCAGTAGCCGTTTCAGGGTTGAGAACACTGAAGCTTTCTTT.

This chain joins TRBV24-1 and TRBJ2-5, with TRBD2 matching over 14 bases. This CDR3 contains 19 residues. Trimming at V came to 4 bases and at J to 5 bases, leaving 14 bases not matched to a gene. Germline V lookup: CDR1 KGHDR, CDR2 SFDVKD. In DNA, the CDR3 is TGTGCCACCAGTGACCCGCCGGGACTAGCGGGAGTTGGAAGGGAGACCCAGTACTTC. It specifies CATSDPPGLAGVGRETQYF.

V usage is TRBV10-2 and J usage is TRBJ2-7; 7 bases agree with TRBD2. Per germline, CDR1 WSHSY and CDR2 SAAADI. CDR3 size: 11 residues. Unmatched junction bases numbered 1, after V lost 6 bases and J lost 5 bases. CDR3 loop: CASSGLDEQYF. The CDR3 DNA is TGCGCCAGCAGCGGACTAGACGAGCAGTACTTC.

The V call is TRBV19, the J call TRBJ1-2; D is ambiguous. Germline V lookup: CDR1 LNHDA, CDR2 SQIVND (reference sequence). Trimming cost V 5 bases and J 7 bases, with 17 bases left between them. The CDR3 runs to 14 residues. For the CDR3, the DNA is TGTGCCAGTAGTCCTGCCGGCAGTTGGTCTGGCTACACCTTC. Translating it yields CASSPAGSWSGYTF.

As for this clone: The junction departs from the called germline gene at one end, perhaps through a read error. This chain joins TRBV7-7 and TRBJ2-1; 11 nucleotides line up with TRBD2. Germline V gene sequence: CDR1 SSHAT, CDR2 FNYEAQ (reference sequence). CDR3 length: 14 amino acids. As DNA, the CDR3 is TGTGCTAGCAGCCCGGGACTAGCGGACAATGAGCAGTTCTTC. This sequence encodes CASSPGLADNEQFF.

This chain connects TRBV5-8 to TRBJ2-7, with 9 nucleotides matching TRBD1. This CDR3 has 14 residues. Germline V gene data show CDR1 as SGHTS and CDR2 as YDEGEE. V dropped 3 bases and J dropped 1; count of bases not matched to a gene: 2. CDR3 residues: CASSSGTGSYEQYF. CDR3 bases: TGTGCCAGCAGCTCCGGGACAGGGTCCTACGAGCAGTACTTC.

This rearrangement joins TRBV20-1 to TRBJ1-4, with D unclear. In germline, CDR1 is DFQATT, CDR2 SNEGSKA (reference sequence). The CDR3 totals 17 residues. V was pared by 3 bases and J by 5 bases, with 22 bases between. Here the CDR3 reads CSASAPPTQSPNEKLFF. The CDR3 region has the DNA TGCAGTGCTAGTGCCCCCCCAACACAGTCCCCCAATGAAAAACTGTTTTTT.

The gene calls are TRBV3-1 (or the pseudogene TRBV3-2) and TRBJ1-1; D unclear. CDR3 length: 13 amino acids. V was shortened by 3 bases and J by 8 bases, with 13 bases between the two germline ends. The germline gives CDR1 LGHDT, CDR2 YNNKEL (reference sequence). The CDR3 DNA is TGTGCCAGCAGCCATGCCGTCAGACTCGAAGCTTTCTTT. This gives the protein CASSHAVRLEAFF.

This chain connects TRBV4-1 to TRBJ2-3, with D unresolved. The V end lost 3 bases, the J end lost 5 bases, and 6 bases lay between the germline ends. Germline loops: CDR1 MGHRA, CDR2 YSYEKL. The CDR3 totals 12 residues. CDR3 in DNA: TGCGCCAGCAGCCATGCTAGAGATACGCAGTATTTT. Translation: CASSHARDTQYF.

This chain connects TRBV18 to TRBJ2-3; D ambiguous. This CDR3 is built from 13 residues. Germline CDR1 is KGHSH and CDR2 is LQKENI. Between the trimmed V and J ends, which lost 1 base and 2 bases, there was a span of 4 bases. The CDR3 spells CASSPLHTDTQYF. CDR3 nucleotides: TGTGCCAGCTCACCACTCCACACAGATACGCAGTATTTT.